A single sample is the source of the 27 T cell receptor beta chains below, sequenced in a study of shared clonotypes between healthy human individuals. CD45RO-negative, CCR7-selected cells formed the naive CD8 fraction, which excluded terminally differentiated effector memory CD45RA+ cells. Sequencing was performed with immunoSEQ multiplex PCR; in TCRdb, only in-frame clones are kept and a portion is missing. The sample includes around 600,000 clones, 85% to 95% of them seen just once. The source material was naive CD8+ T cells sorted from blood. These receptors all come from a woman aged 25 to 45 in good health.

The chain has TRBV11-2 and TRBJ2-2; TRBD2 aligns across 10 bases. CDR1 and CDR2 (germline): SGHAT, FQNNGV. The ends lost 5 bases at V and 4 bases at J; junction bases unmatched: 4. The CDR3 length is 15 residues. The chain's CDR3 is CASSVLAGVTGELFF. For the CDR3, the DNA is TGTGCCAGCAGCGTTCTAGCGGGAGTCACCGGGGAGCTGTTTTTT.

Regarding this clone: This sample also contains other DNA sequences that code for the same CDR3. The V and J genes are TRBV2 and TRBJ2-1; D ambiguous. This CDR3 is built from 10 residues. The germline V and J ends were trimmed by 4 bases and 7 bases, with 2 bases remaining between them. Germline-derived CDR1 and CDR2 are SNHLY and FYNNEI. The CDR3 DNA reads TGTGCCAGCAGTGTAAATGAGCAGTTCTTC. Protein: CASSVNEQFF.

The J gene is TRBJ2-1, the V gene TRBV5-1; D assignment may be TRBD1 or TRBD2 (5 bases each). Trimming took off 4 bases at V and 5 bases at J, with 19 bases between the two ends. The germline gives CDR1 SGHRS, CDR2 YFSETQ. The CDR3 extends over 16 amino acids. This chain's CDR3 is CASSPNGDHVHNEQFF. In nucleotides, the CDR3 is TGCGCCAGCAGCCCCAACGGGGACCACGTCCACAATGAGCAGTTCTTC.

V usage is TRBV13 and J usage is TRBJ2-7; 9 bases line up with TRBD1. J gave up 5 bases and V 4 bases, and 12 bases lay outside the gene matches. The CDR3 contains 16 residues. Per germline, CDR1 PRHDT and CDR2 FYEKMQ (reference sequence). As DNA, the CDR3 is TGTGCCAGCAGCTCACGGGCTGGACAGGGGTGGGACGAGCAGTACTTC. This sequence encodes CASSSRAGQGWDEQYF.

The rearrangement uses TRBV2 and TRBJ1-2; 7 bases match TRBD1. After removal of 3 bases from V and 4 bases from J, the junction contained 5 bases not matched to a gene. Germline loops: CDR1 SNHLY, CDR2 FYNNEI. The CDR3 contains 14 residues. CDR3 sequence reads: CASSDGRGVYGYTF. CDR3 in DNA: TGTGCCAGCAGTGATGGCAGGGGGGTCTATGGCTACACCTTC.

V gene TRBV15 combines with J gene TRBJ1-1; 7 nucleotides line up with TRBD1. The CDR3 length is 14 residues. The V gene end was trimmed by 2 bases and the J gene end by 5 bases; junction bases not matched to a gene: 5. The germline gives CDR1 LNHNV, CDR2 YYDKDF (reference sequence). The CDR3 region has the DNA TGTGCCACCAGCAGAAGGACAGGCGGGACTGAAGCTTTCTTT. This sequence encodes CATSRRTGGTEAFF.

This chain connects TRBV11-2 to TRBJ1-3, with D possibly TRBD1 on 5 matching bases. The CDR3 contains 16 residues. V was pared by 3 bases and J by 3 bases, with 15 bases between. Germline V lookup: CDR1 SGHAT, CDR2 FQNNGV. CDR3 residues: CASSFYGGSGGNTIYF. The CDR3 bases are TGTGCCAGCAGCTTCTATGGGGGGTCGGGTGGAAACACCATATATTTT.

This clone was detected once. The chain links TRBV9 to TRBJ2-1; 10 nucleotides match TRBD2. There are 16 residues in the CDR3. The V gene end was trimmed by 0 bases and the J gene end by 7 bases; junction bases not matched to a gene: 7. Germline CDR1 reads SGDLS; CDR2 reads YYNGEE. The CDR3 DNA is TGTGCCAGCAGCGTAGTGGCTAGCGGGAGAGCAAATGAGCAGTTCTTC. Its translation: CASSVVASGRANEQFF.

The V call is TRBV10-1, the J call TRBJ2-3, with 11 bases that match TRBD2. With 3 bases clipped from V and 5 bases from J, the junction kept 1 base outside the gene matches. Germline V gives CDR1 WNHNN, CDR2 SYGVQD (reference sequence). This CDR3 has 14 amino acids. The CDR3 coding sequence is TGCGCCAGCAGTGAAGGGACTAGCGGAGATACGCAGTATTTT. The encoded protein is CASSEGTSGDTQYF.

The V and J genes are TRBV27 and TRBJ2-7, with D maybe TRBD1 (5 bases). The V and J ends lost 6 bases and 7 bases respectively, with 13 bases between them. This CDR3 comprises 12 residues. From germline, CDR1 is MNHEY and CDR2 SMNVEV (reference sequence). CDR3 sequence reads: CASRVGAREQYF. CDR3 DNA: TGTGCCAGCAGGGTAGGGGCTCGGGAGCAGTACTTC.

The chain employs TRBV6-1 and TRBJ2-2, with D possibly TRBD2 on 5 matching bases. The CDR3 sequence is 13 residues long. The germline V and J ends were trimmed by 1 base and 9 bases, with 9 bases remaining between them. Germline CDR1 is MNHNS and CDR2 is SASEGT. The CDR3 bases are TGTGCCAGCAGTGAAGATGGGAGTTGGGAGCTGTTTTTT. The encoded protein is CASSEDGSWELFF.

This clone appeared once. The chain employs TRBV11-2 and TRBJ2-3, with TRBD2 matching 11 bases. Trimming took 5 bases from V and 0 from J; bases not matched to a gene: 7. CDR1 is SGHAT, CDR2 FQNNGV, per germline. This CDR3 is built from 17 residues. This CDR3 is CASSPGTSGHSTDTQYF. CDR3 nucleotide sequence: TGTGCCAGCAGCCCCGGGACTAGCGGACATAGCACAGATACGCAGTATTTT.

This sequence joins TRBV13 and TRBJ2-7, with D possibly called TRBD1 or TRBD2 (6 bases each). The CDR3 is 15 residues long. Between the trimmed V and J ends, which lost 4 bases and 2 bases, there was a span of 15 bases. Germline loops: CDR1 PRHDT, CDR2 FYEKMQ (reference sequence). The CDR3 DNA sequence: TGTGCCAGCAGCTGGGGGGCCGGGACACCCTACGAGCAGTACTTC. It yields the protein CASSWGAGTPYEQYF.

V is TRBV19 and J is TRBJ2-1; D is tentatively TRBD1 or TRBD2 (5 bases each). V gave up 7 bases and J gave up 3 bases, with 19 bases separating them. The length of the CDR3 is 16 residues. The germline gives CDR1 LNHDA, CDR2 SQIVND (reference sequence). CDR3 DNA sequence: TGTGCCAGTATACGCCGGCCCGGGACCAACTACAATGAGCAGTTCTTC. This encodes CASIRRPGTNYNEQFF.

This clone was detected only a few times. The J gene is TRBJ2-7, the V gene TRBV13; D gene uncertain. Germline V lookup: CDR1 PRHDT, CDR2 FYEKMQ (reference sequence). V lost 2 bases to trimming and J lost 5 bases, with 4 bases between them. The CDR3 is 11 residues long. The CDR3 DNA sequence: TGTGCCAGCAGCTTAATCCACGAGCAGTACTTC. Translated: CASSLIHEQYF.

V is TRBV6-1 and J is TRBJ2-7; 8 bases fit TRBD1. With 6 bases clipped from V and 2 bases from J, the junction kept 9 bases outside the gene matches. The germline CDR1 and CDR2 sequences are MNHNS and SASEGT. The CDR3 contains 15 residues. This chain's CDR3 is CASSAIQGAAYEQYF. For the CDR3, the DNA is TGTGCCAGCAGCGCCATCCAGGGGGCAGCCTACGAGCAGTACTTC.

The rearrangement joins TRBV19 to TRBJ2-7; 11 bases align to TRBD2. The CDR3 loop spans 17 amino acids. Germline CDR1 reads LNHDA; CDR2 reads SQIVND (reference sequence). Losses at the gene ends were 0 bases for V and 3 bases for J; bases not matched to a gene: 7. The CDR3 is CASSIELAGVGLYEQYF. CDR3 sequence (DNA): TGTGCCAGTAGTATAGAACTAGCGGGAGTCGGGCTCTACGAGCAGTACTTC.

The chain is built from TRBV6-5 and TRBJ1-2; maybe TRBD1 (5 bases). V was trimmed by 0 bases and J by 8 bases, leaving 13 bases between them. CDR3 length equals 14 residues. Germline V gene sequence: CDR1 MNHEY, CDR2 SVGAGI. CDR3 in amino acids: CASSYSNGARGYTF. The CDR3, as DNA: TGTGCCAGCAGTTACTCGAATGGGGCTCGGGGCTACACCTTC.

J is TRBJ2-2 and V is TRBV7-7; the match to TRBD1 covers 8 bases. Germline V gene sequence: CDR1 SSHAT, CDR2 FNYEAQ (reference sequence). J gave up 4 bases and V 5 bases, and 3 bases lay outside the gene matches. The CDR3 consists of 14 residues. CDR3 sequence reads: CASSDTGGTGELFF. CDR3 bases: TGTGCCAGCAGCGATACAGGGGGCACCGGGGAGCTGTTTTTT.

The rearrangement links TRBV19 to TRBJ1-2, with a possible D match to TRBD1 (5 bases). Germline V gives CDR1 LNHDA, CDR2 SQIVND (reference sequence). CDR3 length equals 13 residues. V lost 5 bases and J 2 bases, leaving 9 bases between the germline ends. The CDR3 DNA is TGTGCCAGTAGTCCTAGACAGAACTATGGCTACACCTTC. It specifies CASSPRQNYGYTF.

This chain uses TRBV2 with TRBJ1-2; D is ambiguous. This CDR3 comprises 13 residues. V was cut by 6 bases and J by 1 base, with 9 bases left in between. Looked up from germline, CDR1 is SNHLY and CDR2 is FYNNEI. The CDR3 region has the DNA TGTGCCAGCAGAGCCCGGGGTAACTATGGCTACACCTTC. It translates to CASRARGNYGYTF.

The V gene is TRBV30, the J gene TRBJ2-6; D uncertain. Trimming removed 4 bases from V and 0 bases from J, with 7 bases in between. The germline V gene has CDR1 GTSNPN and CDR2 SVGIG (reference sequence). This CDR3 region has 14 residues. CDR3 coding DNA: TGTGCCTGGATTGGTAACTCTGGGGCCAACGTCCTGACTTTC. Its translation is CAWIGNSGANVLTF.

This clone showed up just a few times. The chain joins TRBV5-8 to TRBJ1-5; tentative D call: TRBD1 (5 bases). The CDR3 extends over 14 amino acids. V lost 4 bases and J 3 bases, leaving 11 bases between the germline ends. The germline gives CDR1 SGHTS, CDR2 YDEGEE. In DNA, the CDR3 is TGTGCCAGCAGCACCGGGGCGGCCAATCAGCCCCAGCATTTT. Translated: CASSTGAANQPQHF.

This clone was observed once. The J gene is TRBJ2-2, the V gene TRBV29-1, with D possibly being TRBD2 (6 bases). CDR1 is SQVTM and CDR2 is ANQGSEA in the germline V gene. The ends were cut back, 4 bases at V and 3 bases at J, with 9 bases in the middle. The CDR3 covers 13 residues. In DNA, the CDR3 is TGCAGCGTTGCCAGCGGGCACACCGGGGAGCTGTTTTTT. As protein: CSVASGHTGELFF.

This clone showed up just once. For the CDR3, the DNA is TGTGCCAGCAGCGTAGCTATCGCTAGCGGGAGGGCTGAGCAGTTCTTC. It is translated as CASSVAIASGRAEQFF. V and J are TRBV9 and TRBJ2-1; TRBD2 matches 12 bases. There are 16 residues in the CDR3. V gave up 0 bases and J gave up 9 bases; unmatched junction bases: 7. Germline V gene sequence: CDR1 SGDLS, CDR2 YYNGEE.

The chain has TRBV30 and TRBJ1-1, with a possible D match to TRBD1 (6 bases). Trimming took off 5 bases at V and 1 base at J, with 11 bases between the two ends. This CDR3 region has 13 residues. CDR1 GTSNPN and CDR2 SVGIG come from the germline V gene (reference sequence). The CDR3 loop is CAWDQGSNTEAFF. DNA for the CDR3: TGTGCCTGGGACCAGGGGTCGAACACTGAAGCTTTCTTT.

The V and J genes are TRBV9 and TRBJ1-3; D is unresolved. From germline, CDR1 is SGDLS and CDR2 YYNGEE. This CDR3 is 16 amino acids long. Trimming pared 0 bases from V and 0 bases from J, leaving 10 bases between. The CDR3 is CASSVDVQSSGNTIYF. The CDR3 nucleotides are TGTGCCAGCAGCGTAGATGTGCAAAGCTCTGGAAACACCATATATTTT.